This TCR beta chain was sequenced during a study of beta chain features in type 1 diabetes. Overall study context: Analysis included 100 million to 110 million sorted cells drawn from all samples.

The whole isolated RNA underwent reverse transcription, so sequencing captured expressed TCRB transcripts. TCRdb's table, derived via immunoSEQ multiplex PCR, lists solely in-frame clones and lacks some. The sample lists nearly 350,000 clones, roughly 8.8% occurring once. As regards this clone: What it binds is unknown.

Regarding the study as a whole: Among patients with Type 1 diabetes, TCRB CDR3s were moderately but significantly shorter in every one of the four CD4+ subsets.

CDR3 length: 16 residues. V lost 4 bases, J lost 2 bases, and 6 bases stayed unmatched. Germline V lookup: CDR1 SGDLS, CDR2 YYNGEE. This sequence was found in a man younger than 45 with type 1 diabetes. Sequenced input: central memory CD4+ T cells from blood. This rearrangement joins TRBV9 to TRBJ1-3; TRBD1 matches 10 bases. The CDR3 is CASSLTGTGAGNTIYF. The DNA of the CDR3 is TGTGCCAGCAGCCTTACCGGGACAGGGGCTGGAAACACCATATATTTT.